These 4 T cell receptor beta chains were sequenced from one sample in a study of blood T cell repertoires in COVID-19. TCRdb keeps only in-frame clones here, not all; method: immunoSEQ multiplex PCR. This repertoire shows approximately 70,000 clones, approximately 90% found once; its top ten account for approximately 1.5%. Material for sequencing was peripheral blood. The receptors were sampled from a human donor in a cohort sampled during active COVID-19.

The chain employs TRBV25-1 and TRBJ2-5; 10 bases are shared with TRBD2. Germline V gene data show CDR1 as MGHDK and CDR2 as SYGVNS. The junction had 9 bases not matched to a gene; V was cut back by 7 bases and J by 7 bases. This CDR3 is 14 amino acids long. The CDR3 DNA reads TGTGCCAGCATTCCCGGGACTAGCGAAGGGACCCAGTACTTC. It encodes CASIPGTSEGTQYF.

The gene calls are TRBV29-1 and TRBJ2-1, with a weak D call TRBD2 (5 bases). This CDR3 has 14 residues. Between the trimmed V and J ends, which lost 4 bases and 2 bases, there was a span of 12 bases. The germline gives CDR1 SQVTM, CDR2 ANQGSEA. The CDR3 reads CSVGRWETYNEQFF. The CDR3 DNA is TGCAGCGTTGGACGGTGGGAGACCTACAATGAGCAGTTCTTC.

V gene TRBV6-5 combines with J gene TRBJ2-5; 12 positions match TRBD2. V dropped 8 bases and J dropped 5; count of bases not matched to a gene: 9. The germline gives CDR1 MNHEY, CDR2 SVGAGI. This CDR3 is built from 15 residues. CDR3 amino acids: CASAGLAGGMETQYF. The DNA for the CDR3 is TGTGCCAGCGCCGGGCTAGCGGGAGGGATGGAGACCCAGTACTTC.

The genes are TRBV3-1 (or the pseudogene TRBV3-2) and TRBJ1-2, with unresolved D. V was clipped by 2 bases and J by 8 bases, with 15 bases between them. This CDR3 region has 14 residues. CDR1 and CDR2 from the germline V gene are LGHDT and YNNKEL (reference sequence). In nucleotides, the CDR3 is TGTGCCAGCAGCCAATCCCCGACGCGGCGGGGCTACACCTTC. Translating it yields CASSQSPTRRGYTF.